These 22 T cell receptor beta chains originate from one sample sequenced in a study of T cells in Graves' hyperthyroidism and ophthalmopathy. RNA transcripts provided the source from which TCR beta CDR3 regions were amplified. When the TCR CDR3 underwent first-round RT-PCR, the HTBI primer set was used. TCRdb redid the calling of the multiplex PCR reads with MiXCR, one entry per CDR3 protein. This sample has about 350,000 distinct CDR3 sequences, with around 15% found just once. Source material: blood. Every receptor here comes from an older woman with Graves' ophthalmopathy.

This clonotype was counted ten times or more. CDR3 residues: CASSYTGGAETQYF. The DNA for the CDR3 is TGTGCCAGCAGCTACACAGGGGGCGCGGAGACCCAGTACTTC. The chain joins TRBV7-2 to TRBJ2-5, with 9 positions matching TRBD1. This CDR3 spans 14 amino acids. The V and J ends lost 4 bases and 5 bases, in that order; junction bases with no gene match: 5. CDR1 is SGHTA, CDR2 FQGNSA, per germline.

This clonotype was counted ten times or more. This chain connects TRBV6-5 to TRBJ2-1; 9 bases line up with TRBD2. V dropped 0 bases and J dropped 1; count of bases not matched to a gene: 4. The CDR3 is made up of 17 amino acids. The germline gives CDR1 MNHEY, CDR2 SVGAGI. CDR3 protein: CASSYSGLAGSYNEQFF. The CDR3 DNA is TGTGCCAGCAGTTACTCGGGCCTAGCGGGGTCCTACAATGAGCAGTTCTTC.

This rearrangement joins TRBV30 to TRBJ1-1, with D uncertain. Germline-derived CDR1 and CDR2 are GTSNPN and SVGIG (reference sequence). Trimming removed 0 bases at V and 2 bases at J, with 7 bases between. CDR3 length equals 13 residues. DNA for the CDR3: TGTGCCTGGAGTGTACCCGGCAACACTGAAGCTTTCTTT. As protein: CAWSVPGNTEAFF.

The CDR3 nucleotides read TGTGCCAGCAGTTTAGTAGCGGGGGGGACTGGGCTATACAATGAGCAGTTCTTC. This gives the protein CASSLVAGGTGLYNEQFF. The chain carries TRBV12-3 or TRBV12-4 and TRBJ2-1, with 11 bases lining up with TRBD2. The CDR3 sequence is 18 residues long. After removal of 1 base from V and 4 bases from J, the junction contained 9 bases not matched to a gene.

In this sample, this clonotype turned up many times. The J gene is TRBJ2-1, the V gene TRBV13; 10 positions match TRBD2. The V segment lost 2 bases and the J segment 12 bases; nucleotides outside the gene matches: 10. Germline assignment: CDR1 PRHDT and CDR2 FYEKMQ (reference sequence). The CDR3 spans 15 residues. The CDR3 bases are TGTGCCAGCAGCTTAAGTCTAGCGGGAGACCAGACGCAGTTCTTC. It is translated as CASSLSLAGDQTQFF.

This clonotype was counted ten times or more. The rearrangement links TRBV2 to TRBJ2-7; 10 nucleotides line up with TRBD2. Germline V gene data show CDR1 as SNHLY and CDR2 as FYNNEI. The CDR3 extends over 16 amino acids. V gave up 6 bases and J gave up 4 bases; unmatched junction bases: 12. The CDR3 here is CASSALTSGNPYEQYF. CDR3 DNA: TGTGCCAGCAGCGCACTTACTAGCGGGAACCCTTACGAGCAGTACTTC.

In this sample, this clonotype turned up once. One junction end does not reproduce the germline sequence, and a read error may be involved. V gene TRBV10-3 combines with J gene TRBJ2-3, with 8 bases lining up with TRBD2. The CDR3 contains 15 residues. Germline CDR1 and CDR2: ENHRY and SYGVKD. The CDR3 loop reads CTISERGASGYTQYF. CDR3 nucleotides: TGTACCATCAGTGAGAGGGGGGCTAGCGGGTATACGCAGTATTTT.

This clonotype has a count of ten or more. The chain uses TRBV20-1 and TRBJ2-7; 8 positions match TRBD1. The CDR3 covers 12 residues. Germline CDR1 and CDR2: DFQATT and SNEGSKA (reference sequence). V shed 5 bases, J shed 9 bases, and the junction held 9 bases outside the gene matches. The CDR3 bases are TGCAGTGCTCACCCGACAGGGGTTGGGCAGTACTTC. It specifies CSAHPTGVGQYF.

This clonotype appeared many times. The chain couples TRBV13 to TRBJ2-7; either TRBD1 or TRBD2 may supply D (6 bases each). The CDR3 totals 13 residues. V lost 8 bases and J 0 bases, leaving 11 bases between the germline ends. Germline lookup yields CDR1 PRHDT and CDR2 FYEKMQ (reference sequence). The CDR3 DNA sequence: TGTGCCAGCGGGGGGCAGGGCTCCTACGAGCAGTACTTC. It translates to CASGGQGSYEQYF. Based on the CDR3 plus reference TRBV13 and TRBJ2-7, the full variable domain is AAGVIQSPRHLIKEKRETATLKCYPIPRHDTVYWYQQGPGQDPQFLISFYEKMQSDKGSIPDRFSAQQFSDYHSELNMSSLELGDSALYFCASGGQGSYEQYFGPGTRLTVT.

In this sample, this clonotype turned up many times. The chain is built from TRBV3-1 and TRBJ2-1; no firm D call. Germline V lookup: CDR1 LGHDT, CDR2 YNNKEL (reference sequence). Trimming cost V 4 bases and J 9 bases, with 16 bases left between them. The CDR3 length is 14 residues. CDR3 sequence reads: CASSRTGSASEQFF. The CDR3 DNA is TGTGCCAGCAGCCGGACGGGCTCTGCCAGTGAGCAGTTCTTC.

V gene TRBV5-1 combines with J gene TRBJ1-6; 7 bases line up with TRBD1. The V gene's germline CDR1 is SGHRS and CDR2 YFSETQ. The CDR3 has 14 residues. V was clipped by 4 bases and J by 8 bases; unmatched bases: 6. CDR3 loop: CASSRDSWDSPLHF. The CDR3, as DNA: TGCGCCAGCAGCCGGGACAGTTGGGATTCACCCCTCCACTTT.

The rearrangement links TRBV5-8 to TRBJ2-4; the D gene is possibly TRBD2 (5 bases). Germline V gene data show CDR1 as SGHTS and CDR2 as YDEGEE. Trimming removed 0 bases at V and 6 bases at J, with 7 bases between. CDR3 length: 13 residues. CDR3 nucleotide sequence: TGTGCCAGCAGCTTGGCGGGGTTAAACATTCAGTACTTC. Amino acid sequence: CASSLAGLNIQYF.

The J gene is TRBJ1-5, the V gene TRBV6-1; D might be TRBD1 (6 bases). Trimming cost V 8 bases and J 4 bases, with 12 bases left between them. The CDR3 contains 13 residues. CDR1 is MNHNS and CDR2 is SASEGT in the germline V gene. The CDR3 loop reads CASQGSINQPQHF. CDR3 nucleotides: TGTGCCAGCCAGGGGTCAATTAATCAGCCCCAGCATTTT.

The J gene is TRBJ1-4, the V gene TRBV19, with a weak D call TRBD1 (5 bases). V lost 4 bases, J lost 3 bases, and 12 bases lay in between. This CDR3 is 15 amino acids long. Per the germline V gene, CDR1 is LNHDA and CDR2 is SQIVND (reference sequence). This CDR3 is CASSTTGTPNEKLFF. In DNA form, the CDR3 reads TGTGCCAGTAGTACCACCGGGACGCCTAATGAAAAACTGTTTTTT.

The chain recombines TRBV7-3 with TRBJ2-5; perhaps TRBD2 as D (6 bases). Germline CDR1 and CDR2: SGHTA and FQGTGA. The V end was cut by 5 bases, the J end by 3 bases, with 16 bases between. The CDR3 covers 15 residues. For the CDR3, the DNA is TGTGCCAGCAGCCCCGATCGTTGGACTAAAGAGACCCAGTACTTC. Protein: CASSPDRWTKETQYF.

This clonotype occurred a few times. The CDR3 sequence is CASSPVRAGNTEAFF. The CDR3 coding sequence is TGTGCCAGCAGTCCTGTCAGGGCTGGGAACACTGAAGCTTTCTTT. This chain connects TRBV7-9 to TRBJ1-1; D is perhaps TRBD1 (5 bases). The length of the CDR3 is 15 residues. Germline V lookup: CDR1 SEHNR, CDR2 FQNEAQ (reference sequence). Trimming removed 6 bases at V and 1 base at J, with 15 bases between.

The chain links TRBV29-1 to TRBJ1-6; D possibly corresponds to TRBD1 (5 bases). Looked up from germline, CDR1 is SQVTM and CDR2 is ANQGSEA. V was shortened by 7 bases and J by 5 bases, with 12 bases between the two germline ends. This CDR3 contains 13 residues. CDR3 nucleotides: TGCAGCGCCTCGACAGAACATAATTCACCCCTCCACTTT. Protein product: CSASTEHNSPLHF.

The sample holds many counts of this clonotype. The rearrangement links TRBV12-3 or TRBV12-4 to TRBJ1-1; D gene uncertain. V lost 1 base to trimming and J lost 0 bases, with 6 bases between them. The CDR3 runs 14 residues. The CDR3 is CASSLVKVNTEAFF. Here the CDR3 DNA reads TGTGCCAGCAGTTTAGTGAAGGTGAACACTGAAGCTTTCTTT.

Notes on this clonotype: A much more abundant neighbour one base away suggests this may be a read error. The rearrangement joins TRBV11-2 to TRBJ1-5, with a possible D match to TRBD1 (6 bases). This CDR3 is built from 15 residues. V was shortened by 5 bases and J by 9 bases, with 20 bases between the two germline ends. In germline, CDR1 is SGHAT, CDR2 FQNNGV. Here the CDR3 reads CASSPRQEPDRPQHF. CDR3 bases: TGTGCCAGCAGCCCCCGACAGGAGCCGGATCGGCCCCAGCATTTT.

This clonotype was picked up many times. J is TRBJ1-6 and V is TRBV3-1, with D perhaps TRBD1 (5 bases). CDR3 length: 14 amino acids. V lost 2 bases and J lost 7, with 9 bases in between. Germline CDR1 and CDR2: LGHDT and YNNKEL (reference sequence). The CDR3 loop is CASSQRGTNSPLHF. The CDR3 nucleotides are TGTGCCAGCAGCCAAAGGGGAACCAATTCACCCCTCCACTTT. Combining the CDR3 with reference TRBV3-1 and TRBJ1-6 gives the whole variable domain DTAVSQTPKYLVTQMGNDKSIKCEQNLGHDTMYWYKQDSKKFLKIMFSYNNKELIINETVPNRFSPKSPDKAHLNLHINSLELGDSAVYFCASSQRGTNSPLHFGNGTRLTVT.

The CDR3 sequence is CSARDVTDTQYF. The CDR3 DNA follows: TGCAGTGCTAGAGATGTCACAGATACGCAGTATTTT. The genes are TRBV20-1 and TRBJ2-3; D gene uncertain. The V end was cut by 0 bases, the J end by 2 bases, with 3 bases between. CDR1 and CDR2 (germline): DFQATT, SNEGSKA (reference sequence). CDR3 length: 12 residues.

This clonotype came up a few times. It may be a read error: a sequence one base away is much more abundant. The V gene is TRBV28, the J gene TRBJ2-1; the D call may be TRBD1 or TRBD2 (5 bases each). V was pared by 8 bases and J by 9 bases, with 14 bases between. The CDR3 is 12 amino acids. Germline V CDR1 and CDR2: MDHEN, SYDVKM. The CDR3 loop is CASELSGGEQFF. The CDR3, as DNA: TGTGCCAGCGAGCTTTCTGGGGGTGAGCAGTTCTTC.